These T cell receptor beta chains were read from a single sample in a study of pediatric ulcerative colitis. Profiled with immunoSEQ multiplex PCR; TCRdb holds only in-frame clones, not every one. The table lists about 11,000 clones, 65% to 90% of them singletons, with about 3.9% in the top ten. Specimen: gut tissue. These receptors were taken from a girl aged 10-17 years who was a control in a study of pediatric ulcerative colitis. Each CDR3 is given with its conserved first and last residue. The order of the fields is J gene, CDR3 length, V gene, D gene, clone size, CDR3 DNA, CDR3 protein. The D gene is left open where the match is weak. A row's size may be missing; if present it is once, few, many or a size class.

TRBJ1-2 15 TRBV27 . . TGTGCCAGCAGATCAAATTGGGGCTCGGGCTATGGCTACACCTTC CASRSNWGSGYGYTF
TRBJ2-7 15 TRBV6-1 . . TGTGCCAGCAGTGAATGGGGACACCCTGCCTACGAGCAGTACTTC CASSEWGHPAYEQYF
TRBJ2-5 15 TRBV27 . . TGTGCCAGCAGTTTAACAGGCTGGCCCCAAGAGACCCAGTACTTC CASSLTGWPQETQYF
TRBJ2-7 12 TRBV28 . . TGTGCCAGCAGTCTCGGACAGTACGAGCAGTACTTC CASSLGQYEQYF
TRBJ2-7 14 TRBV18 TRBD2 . TGTGCCAGCTCATCGGGACTAGCGCCCTACGAGCAGTACTTC CASSSGLAPYEQYF
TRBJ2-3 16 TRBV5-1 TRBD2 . TGCGCCAGCAGCATCGGGACTAGCGGGTACACAGATACGCAGTATTTT CASSIGTSGYTDTQYF
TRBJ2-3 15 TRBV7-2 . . TGTGCCAGCAGCCTAGGACTACCCGGCACAGATACGCAGTATTTT CASSLGLPGTDTQYF
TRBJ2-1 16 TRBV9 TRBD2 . TGTGCCAGCAGCTCGCGACGGGCTAGCGGGAGCGATGAGCAGTTCTTC CASSSRRASGSDEQFF
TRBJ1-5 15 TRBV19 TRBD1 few TGTGCCAGTAGTAGGCCGGGACAGGGGGATCAGCCCCAGCATTTT CASSRPGQGDQPQHF
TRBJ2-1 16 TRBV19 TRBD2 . TGTGCCAGTAGTATAGAGACTAGCGGGGGGTACAATGAGCAGTTCTTC CASSIETSGGYNEQFF
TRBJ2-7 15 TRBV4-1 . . TGCGCCAGCAGCCAAGAGTCTTTGGGGGGTTACGAGCAGTACTTC CASSQESLGGYEQYF
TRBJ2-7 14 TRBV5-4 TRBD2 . TGTGCCAGCAGCTTGGCCGGGGGGGGATACGAGCAGTACTTC CASSLAGGGYEQYF
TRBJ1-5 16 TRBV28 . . TGTGCCAGCAGTTTCTCATCGGTCGGGGGGAGGGAGCCCCAGCATTTT CASSFSSVGGREPQHF
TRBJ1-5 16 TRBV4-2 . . TGTGCCAGCAGCCATACTCAGGGTCCAGGCAATCAGCCCCAGCATTTT CASSHTQGPGNQPQHF
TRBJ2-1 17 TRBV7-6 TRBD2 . TGTGCCAGCAGTTTACTAAGCGGGAGTGGGTCCTACAATGAGCAGTTCTTC CASSLLSGSGSYNEQFF
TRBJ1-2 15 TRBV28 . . TGTGCCAGCAGTTTTGGGAAGGGGATGGGCTATGGCTACACCTTC CASSFGKGMGYGYTF
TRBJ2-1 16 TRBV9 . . TGTGCCAGCAGCGCCCCCCTGGCCTCCTCCTACAATGAGCAGTTCTTC CASSAPLASSYNEQFF
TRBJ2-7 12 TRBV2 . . TGTGCCAGCAGTGTGGGCGTCTCCGAGCAGTACTTC CASSVGVSEQYF
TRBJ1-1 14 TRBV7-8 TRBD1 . TGTGCCAGCACCACCTCGACAGGGAGGGCCGAAGCTTTCTTT CASTTSTGRAEAFF
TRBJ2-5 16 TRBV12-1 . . TGTGCCAGCAGTCGAGGCACTAGCGGGATCAGTGAGACCCAGTACTTC CASSRGTSGISETQYF
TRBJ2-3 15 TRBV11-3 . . TGTGCCAGCAGCCCTACCCTAGGGTGGACAGATACGCAGTATTTT CASSPTLGWTDTQYF
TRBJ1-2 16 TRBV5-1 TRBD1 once TGCGCCAGCAGCCTAGGGACAGTCCCCTCTAACTATGGCTACACCTTC CASSLGTVPSNYGYTF
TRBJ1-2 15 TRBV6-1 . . TGTGCCAGCAGTCCAGACACCGGGACGTTTTATGGCTACACCTTC CASSPDTGTFYGYTF
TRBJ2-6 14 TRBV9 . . TGTGCCAGCAGCCCTCGGGGGGGGGCCAACGTCCTGACTTTC CASSPRGGANVLTF
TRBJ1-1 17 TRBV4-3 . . TGCGCCAGCAGCCAAGATAGATCTAGGAGTAGGGACACTGAAGCTTTCTTT CASSQDRSRSRDTEAFF
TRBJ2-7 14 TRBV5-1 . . TGCGCCAGCAGCCCGGACTTTGGTGTCTACGAGCAGTACTTC CASSPDFGVYEQYF
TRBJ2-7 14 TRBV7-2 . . TGTGCCAGCAGCTTAGTCAGGGAGAACTACGAGCAGTACTTC CASSLVRENYEQYF
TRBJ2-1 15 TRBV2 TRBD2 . TGTGCCAGCAGGAGCTCTAGCGGGAGCTACAATGAGCAGTTCTTC CASRSSSGSYNEQFF
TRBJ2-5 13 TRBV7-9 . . TGTGCCACCGCCCTCATCTTGGGGGAGACCCAGTACTTC CATALILGETQYF
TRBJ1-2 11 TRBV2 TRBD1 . TGTGCCAGCGGGACAGTAAATGGCTACACCTTC CASGTVNGYTF
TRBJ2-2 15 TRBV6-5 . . . CASSRAGPNTGELFF
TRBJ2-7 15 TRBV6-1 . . TGTGCCAGCAGTGAAGCCGGACAGCTTGACTACGAGCAGTACTTC CASSEAGQLDYEQYF
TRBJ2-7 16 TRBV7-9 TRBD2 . TGTGCCAGCAGCTTAGGGGTTAGCGGGACCAAGTACGAGCAGTACTTC CASSLGVSGTKYEQYF
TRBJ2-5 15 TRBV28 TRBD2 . TGTGCCAGCAGTCCCTCTAGCGGGAGCGGAGAGACCCAGTACTTC CASSPSSGSGETQYF
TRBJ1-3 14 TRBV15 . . TGTGCCACCAGCAGAGGGGGCTCTGGAAACACCATATATTTT CATSRGGSGNTIYF